This T cell receptor (beta chain) emerged from a study of T cells in Graves' hyperthyroidism and ophthalmopathy. Turning to the study itself: Peripheral blood was acquired at first diagnosis, ahead of any therapy whatsoever.

With duration under 3 months, ophthalmopathy was active: Clinical Activity Score at least 3, NOSPECS at least 4. It was 8 to 10 ml of fresh peripheral blood that supplied the PBMCs. This clonotype came up a few times. Germline V gives CDR1 DFQATT, CDR2 SNEGSKA (reference sequence). V lost 3 bases, J lost 9 bases, and 4 bases stayed unmatched. The CDR3 has 12 residues. The CDR3 regions of TCR beta were amplified from RNA transcripts. Initially, a first-round RT-PCR of the TCR CDR3 employed the HTBI primer set. MiXCR, applied by TCRdb to the multiplex PCR reads, yields one record per CDR3 protein. The profile shows around 270,000 distinct CDR3 sequences, roughly 19% of them singletons.

Input material: blood. V gene TRBV20-1 combines with J gene TRBJ2-1, with 8 bases aligning to TRBD1. The sequence was obtained from a man in his fifties or sixties with Graves' ophthalmopathy. CDR3 residues: CSASPGGTEQFF. In nucleotides, the CDR3 is TGCAGTGCTAGCCCAGGGGGCACTGAGCAGTTCTTC.